This entry features one T cell receptor (beta chain) sequence. In the original analysis: Researchers report that nucleated cell counts were estimated from reference gene primer amplification. Measured with immunoSEQ multiplex PCR; TCRdb has only the in-frame clones, and not every one. Clone size and the V and J calls come from that table; the DNA yielded D and trimming. The sample lists 37,000 or so clones, about three quarters seen once, with 33% in the top ten. This sample was included in a study of blood T cell repertoires in COVID-19. Study overall: T cells, B-cell-depleted T cells, or PBMCs supplied cDNA or gDNA.

The CDR3 contains 16 residues. The germline CDR1 and CDR2 sequences are MDHEN and SYDVKM. Trimming removed 4 bases at V and 0 bases at J, with 13 bases between. Specimen: peripheral blood. The clonotype was recovered from a man between 60 and 75 years old with acute or convalescent COVID-19. The J gene is TRBJ1-3, the V gene TRBV28; D ambiguous. CDR3 bases: TGTGCCAGCAGTTCCCCCGCCGGTCGCTCTGGAAACACCATATATTTT. The encoded protein is CASSSPAGRSGNTIYF.